These T cell receptor beta chains were read from a single sample in a study of cytomegalovirus exposure and HLA in healthy donors. Clones were sequenced by immunoSEQ multiplex PCR, and TCRdb holds only the in-frame ones, with some missing. The sample lists about 130,000 clones; roughly nine tenths were seen once. The sequenced sample consisted of PBMCs. The receptors originated from a woman between 18 and 29 years old in good health and CMV-seronegative. CDR3s leave out the opening cysteine and the closing phenylalanine or tryptophan. D genes are given only for firm matches.

CDR3 length	V gene	J gene	D gene	CDR3 protein
12	TRBV6-1	TRBJ1-5	TRBD1	ASTGQGGNQPQH
14	TRBV5-1	TRBJ2-1	TRBD1	ASSLVGDRGPNEQF
14	TRBV14	TRBJ1-1	-	ASSQGWGTVNTEAF
13	TRBV9	TRBJ2-3	TRBD2	ASSEAVAGLDTQY
10	TRBV5-6	TRBJ1-1	-	ASHRRVTEAF
12	TRBV14	TRBJ1-4	-	ASSRMEGVEKLF
17	TRBV5-1	TRBJ1-3	TRBD1	ASSVGTGGSLSSGNTIY
9	TRBV5-6	TRBJ1-1	-	ASSAGTEAF
12	TRBV18	TRBJ1-2	-	ASSPYVRGHGYT
12	TRBV6-6	TRBJ1-1	-	ASSYFRGNTEAF
12	TRBV7-3	TRBJ2-5	TRBD1	ASSEGQGWETQY
14	TRBV5-8	TRBJ1-5	-	ASSSSRAGINQPQH
13	TRBV2	TRBJ2-3	-	ASSEEVQGLDTQY
10	TRBV2	TRBJ2-5	-	ASTGEKETQY
11	TRBV6-1	TRBJ2-7	-	ASSEPPTYEQY
9	TRBV29-1	TRBJ2-7	-	SAIVYYEQY
12	TRBV2	TRBJ1-1	-	ASVGASQGTEAF
14	TRBV5-4	TRBJ2-7	TRBD1	ASSVKTGASYYEQY
13	TRBV6-1	TRBJ2-7	TRBD2	ASSVASGGPHEQY
13	TRBV5-1	TRBJ1-1	-	ASSLAVEGTGEAF
12	TRBV5-1	TRBJ2-7	TRBD2	ASSSTSGGYEQY
11	TRBV6-1	TRBJ1-3	-	ASALYSGNTIY
11	TRBV10-3	TRBJ1-1	TRBD1	AIGGTGGGEAF
12	TRBV15	TRBJ1-2	TRBD1	ATSRDPGQGGYT
13	TRBV6-5	TRBJ1-2	-	ASSYSAGGNYGYT
14	TRBV6-1	TRBJ1-2	TRBD1	ASSGPGQGAWGGHT
13	TRBV5-1	TRBJ1-3	-	ASSIDSSAGNTIY